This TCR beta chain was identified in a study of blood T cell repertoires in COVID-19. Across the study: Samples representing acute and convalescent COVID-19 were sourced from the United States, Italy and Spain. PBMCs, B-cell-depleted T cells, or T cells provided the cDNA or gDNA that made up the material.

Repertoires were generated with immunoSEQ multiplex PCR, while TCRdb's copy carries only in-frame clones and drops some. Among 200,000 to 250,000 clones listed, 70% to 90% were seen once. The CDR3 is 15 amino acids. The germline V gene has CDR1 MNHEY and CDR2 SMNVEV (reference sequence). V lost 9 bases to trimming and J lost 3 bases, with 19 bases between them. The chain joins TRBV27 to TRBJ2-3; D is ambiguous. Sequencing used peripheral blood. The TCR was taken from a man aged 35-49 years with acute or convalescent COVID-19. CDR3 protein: CASRYTPAGTDTQYF. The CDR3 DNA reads TGTGCCAGTAGATACACCCCCGCCGGGACAGATACGCAGTATTTT.